Shown below are 16 T cell receptor beta chains from a single sample sequenced in a study of T cells after yellow fever vaccination. Each CDR3 protein is one row after TCRdb ran MiXCR on the 5' RACE reads. The data contain approximately 330,000 distinct CDR3 sequences, roughly an eighth of them seen just once; the ten biggest clones take up 2.5% to 3.5%. The sequencing here drew on CD4+ T cells sorted from PBMCs, taken 15 days after the yellow fever booster vaccination. The receptor set was obtained from a man between 18 and 35 years old who received the YFV17D yellow fever vaccine.

This clonotype was observed a few times. The V call is TRBV14, the J call TRBJ2-5; perhaps D is TRBD1 or TRBD2 (5 bases each). CDR1 SGHDN and CDR2 FVKESK come from the germline V gene. Trimming took 0 bases from V and 4 from J, leaving 18 bases between them. The CDR3 is 17 residues long. The CDR3 is CASSQDAPGRIIETQYF. The CDR3 region has the DNA TGTGCCAGCAGCCAAGACGCCCCGGGACGTATCATAGAGACCCAGTACTTC.

This clonotype appeared a few times. The rearrangement uses TRBV27 and TRBJ1-5; D is perhaps TRBD1 (5 bases). Trimming took 3 bases from V and 3 from J, leaving 9 bases between them. The V gene's germline CDR1 is MNHEY and CDR2 SMNVEV (reference sequence). The CDR3 is made up of 14 amino acids. Written as DNA, the CDR3 is TGTGCCAGCAGTTTTCAGGGACCCAATCAGCCCCAGCATTTT. Protein sequence: CASSFQGPNQPQHF.

In its sample, this clonotype was seen a few times. The CDR3 DNA follows: TGTGCCAGCAGCTCTCTCACAGGGGTATTGGTCTACGAGCAGTACTTC. Translating gives CASSSLTGVLVYEQYF. The chain links TRBV5-5 to TRBJ2-7; 7 nucleotides align to TRBD1. Germline trimming cut 3 bases from V and 3 bases from J; bases unmatched to any gene: 12. Germline V lookup: CDR1 SGHKS, CDR2 YYEKEE (reference sequence). This CDR3 contains 16 residues.

This clonotype was seen more than once but under ten times. V gene TRBV5-1 combines with J gene TRBJ2-1; 14 bases are shared with TRBD2. With V trimmed by 3 bases and J by 7 bases, 3 bases remained unmatched. Germline V gene lookup returns CDR1 SGHRS and CDR2 YFSETQ. CDR3 length equals 15 residues. The CDR3 nucleotides are TGCGCCAGCAGCTCCGGGACTAGCGGGGGAAATGAGCAGTTCTTC. Translating gives CASSSGTSGGNEQFF.

Many counts were recorded for this clonotype. The chain links TRBV28 to TRBJ2-1; 9 bases map to TRBD1. Germline CDR1 MDHEN, CDR2 SYDVKM. The CDR3 is made up of 15 amino acids. The J segment lost 8 bases and the V segment lost 4 bases, leaving 9 bases of the junction unmatched. CDR3 DNA: TGTGCCAGCAGTTCGACCGGGACAGGGTTTTATGAGCAGTTCTTC. It translates to CASSSTGTGFYEQFF.

The V gene is TRBV6-5, the J gene TRBJ2-3; 10 bases agree with TRBD1. Germline V gene sequence: CDR1 MNHEY, CDR2 SVGAGI. J was trimmed by 1 base and V by 5 bases; bases with no gene match: 3. CDR3 length equals 15 residues. The CDR3 spells CASSAGTGGTDTQYF. The CDR3 bases are TGTGCCAGCAGTGCCGGGACAGGGGGCACAGATACGCAGTATTTT.

The rearrangement uses TRBV9 and TRBJ1-1; a weak D match, TRBD1 (5 bases). CDR1 is SGDLS and CDR2 is YYNGEE in the germline V gene. With 2 bases removed from V and 4 bases from J, the gap between germline ends came to 12 bases. The CDR3 consists of 14 residues. CDR3 amino acids: CASSVASRGTEAFF. In nucleotides, the CDR3 is TGTGCCAGCAGCGTCGCCTCGAGGGGCACTGAAGCTTTCTTT.

The chain uses TRBV15 and TRBJ2-3; tentatively, D is TRBD2 (6 bases). The germline V gene has CDR1 LNHNV and CDR2 YYDKDF (reference sequence). CDR3 length equals 13 residues. Trimming left V 2 bases short and J 6 bases short, with 9 bases between. Here the CDR3 reads CATSRWEVDTQYF. DNA of the CDR3: TGTGCCACCAGCAGATGGGAGGTGGATACGCAGTATTTT.

The chain carries TRBV6-2 or TRBV6-3 and TRBJ2-1; TRBD1 aligns across 7 bases. The CDR3 loop spans 15 amino acids. V lost 5 bases, J lost 0 bases, and 4 bases stayed unmatched. The germline V gene has CDR1 MNHEY and CDR2 SVGEGT. The CDR3 spells CASSQDRPSYNEQFF. Written as DNA, the CDR3 is TGTGCCAGCAGTCAGGACAGGCCCTCCTACAATGAGCAGTTCTTC.

V gene TRBV7-2 combines with J gene TRBJ1-1; tentatively, D is TRBD1 (5 bases). The CDR3 runs 14 residues. Trimming took off 5 bases at V and 1 base at J, with 11 bases between the two ends. Germline-derived CDR1 and CDR2 are SGHTA and FQGNSA. The CDR3 DNA reads TGTGCCAGCAGCCAACAGGATCCGAACACTGAAGCTTTCTTT. Its protein product is CASSQQDPNTEAFF.

The chain is built from TRBV5-1 and TRBJ1-6, with unresolved D. The CDR3 has 16 amino acids. V was shortened by 0 bases and J by 7 bases, with 14 bases between the two germline ends. Germline CDR1 is SGHRS and CDR2 is YFSETQ. The CDR3 DNA sequence: TGCGCCAGCAGCTTGGCCGGAGGTTCGGGGAATTCACCCCTCCACTTT. It yields the protein CASSLAGGSGNSPLHF. Based on the CDR3 plus reference TRBV5-1 and TRBJ1-6, the full variable domain is KAGVTQTPRYLIKTRGQQVTLSCSPISGHRSVSWYQQTPGQGLQFLFEYFSETQRNKGNFPGRFSGRQFSNSRSEMNVSTLELGDSALYLCASSLAGGSGNSPLHFGNGTRLTVT.

This rearrangement joins TRBV12-3 or TRBV12-4 to TRBJ1-1, with D possibly matching TRBD1 (5 bases). The CDR3 is made up of 16 amino acids. Trimming stripped 3 bases from V and 3 bases from J, with 17 bases between. This CDR3 reads CASSFRRGGVDTEAFF. The DNA of the CDR3 is TGTGCCAGCAGTTTTCGGAGGGGCGGTGTGGACACTGAAGCTTTCTTT.

This clonotype has just a few counts. The J gene is TRBJ1-6, the V gene TRBV7-2; 8 bases match TRBD1. The CDR3 runs 15 residues. Per the germline V gene, CDR1 is SGHTA and CDR2 is FQGNSA. With V trimmed by 5 bases and J by 7 bases, 7 bases remained unmatched. This CDR3 reads CASSPRGQANSPLHF. CDR3 DNA: TGTGCCAGCAGCCCCCGGGGACAGGCGAATTCACCCCTCCACTTT.

The table lists this clonotype with a few counts. This chain joins TRBV4-1 and TRBJ1-1; D perhaps matches TRBD1 (5 bases). The germline gives CDR1 MGHRA, CDR2 YSYEKL. V was shortened by 4 bases and J by 1 base, with 16 bases between the two germline ends. CDR3 length: 16 residues. The DNA for the CDR3 is TGCGCCAGCAGCCCGTATGGGGCGGGAGCGAACACTGAAGCTTTCTTT. Translating gives CASSPYGAGANTEAFF.

There are a few counts of this clonotype. The V and J genes are TRBV20-1 and TRBJ2-3, with TRBD1 matching over 8 bases. J was trimmed by 2 bases and V by 5 bases; bases with no gene match: 6. There are 14 residues in the CDR3. Per the germline V gene, CDR1 is DFQATT and CDR2 is SNEGSKA (reference sequence). In nucleotides, the CDR3 is TGCAGTGCTCCAAAGGACAGGGCCACAGATACGCAGTATTTT. Translated, it gives CSAPKDRATDTQYF.

The chain has TRBV7-2 and TRBJ2-3, with 10 nucleotides matching TRBD2. V lost 1 base and J lost 9; bases outside the gene matches: 4. CDR1 is SGHTA, CDR2 FQGNSA, per germline. CDR3 size: 14 residues. CDR3: CASSLELAGETQYF. In nucleotides, the CDR3 is TGTGCCAGCAGCTTAGAGCTAGCGGGGGAGACGCAGTATTTT.